The clone carrying this T cell receptor (beta chain) was seen ten or more times. The antigen is unknown. The data belong to a study of CD8 T cells in ankylosing spondylitis. Unmatched junction bases numbered 11, after V lost 7 bases and J lost 2 bases. This CDR3 spans 14 amino acids. Germline V lookup: CDR1 DFQATT, CDR2 SNEGSKA (reference sequence). Quantitative barcoded 5'-RACE was used to prepare TCR beta libraries. TCRdb re-called the 5' RACE reads through MiXCR, storing one row per CDR3 protein. The table has fewer than 550,000 distinct CDR3 sequences, about 5.4% seen once; the top ten hold approximately 4%. Findings of the study overall: Blood from ankylosing spondylitis patients appeared to carry a characteristic roughly eight-variant TCR beta motif. Enrichment of disease-linked clones was reportedly significant in matched ankylosing spondylitis synovial fluid.

This rearrangement joins TRBV20-1 to TRBJ2-7; the match to TRBD2 covers 7 bases. Input material: blood, either unsorted or a sorted T cell fraction (not recorded which). This sequence originates from a male donor with ankylosing spondylitis. The CDR3 DNA sequence: TGCAGTGTTATTGATCTAGCGGCAACCTACGAGCAGTACTTC. This translates into CSVIDLAATYEQYF.